This paragraph covers one TCR beta chain sequence. The antigen this receptor binds is unknown. Base qualities are not recorded, but no much larger clone differs from it by a single base. The data originate from a study of post-analysis software for immune sequencing data (dated by TCRdb to between 2015 and 2017). Notes on the research overall: Disease courses on record covered relapsing-remitting, secondary progressive and progressive-relapsing multiple sclerosis, though some patients had no subtype annotation. A subset of samples was prepared in parallel using single-end sample barcoding, then pooled and co-amplified after Illumina adapter ligation. The multiple sclerosis patient repertoires were compared with 11 previously published healthy control repertoires from donors aged about 6 to 26 years.

Library preparation used PCR. Instrument on record: Illumina HiSeq 2500. Unique molecular identifiers were incorporated into TCR beta cDNA libraries to reduce PCR and sequencing biases. Around 500,000 cDNA molecules were obtained for every 1 to 10 million input T cells, so each molecule roughly corresponded to one T cell. The patient libraries were prepared and sequenced using the same protocol as the earlier healthy control dataset. Samples belonging to the same batch were prepared together, multiplexed and sequenced on a shared HiSeq lane. Turning to the authors' computational methods: MIGEC handled the raw barcoded reads, throwing out single-read molecular identifier groups before consensus assembly and CDR3 extraction. VDJtools was used for post-analysis of the clonotype tables, and diversity was normalized by down-sampling every dataset to the size of the smallest sample. To correct batch-related cross-sample contamination, repertoire overlap clustering matched CDR3 amino acid sequences but not nucleotide sequences. TCRdb trimmed the raw reads at Q25, called clones with MiXCR and kept productive beta chains. Rows are unified per CDR3 protein, each entry keeping the most common DNA and genes. TCRdb, not the original authors, processed these V and J calls. The sample records 550,000 to 700,000 distinct CDR3 sequences, 44% of which are singletons. More than 1.5% of the sample is held by the ten biggest clonotypes.

To demonstrate the VDJtools post-analysis software, TCR beta repertoires were profiled from the peripheral blood of 13 young patients with multiple sclerosis. Multiple sclerosis patients were children and adolescents aged about 6 to 16 years. Overall study outcomes, separate from this receptor: When samples were clustered directly using the F measure, samples prepared in the same batch co-clustered strongly, which prompted a batch-effect correction. Patients showed significantly higher frequencies than controls for about 5 TRBV segments, among them TRBV5-6, TRBV5-1 and TRBV20-1. Compared with controls, multiple sclerosis patients had significantly lower normalized Chao1 diversity, a finding suggesting substantial peripheral T-cell clonal expansion. The control group was slightly older than the multiple sclerosis patient group.

Reading from cysteine to phenylalanine, the CDR3 counts 13 amino acids. Only the CDR3 DNA stays, 39 bases, in frame from base 1. The junction carries 8 bases between V and J, which are trimmed by 3 bases and 5 bases respectively. The clonotype was recovered from a girl under 18 with multiple sclerosis. The sequencing sample was made of blood. The chain is encoded by TRBV12-3 or TRBV12-4 joined to TRBJ2-1; the D segment could be TRBD1, given 6 matching bases. The CDR3 in this case is CASSLYRDNEQFF. The nucleotide sequence is given as TGTGCCAGCAGTTTGTACAGGGACAATGAGCAGTTCTTC.